Included here is one TCR beta chain sequence, with context. The antigen remains undetermined. Sequenced by immunoSEQ multiplex PCR; TCRdb stores in-frame clones only, minus some. The table records 2 million to 2.5 million clones, approximately 93% of them present only once. Germline CDR1 SGHRS, CDR2 YFSETQ. CDR3 length: 14 amino acids. The V and J ends lost 3 bases and 3 bases respectively, with 10 bases between them. The data originate from a study of shared clonotypes between healthy human individuals. Study results and caveats: Clonotypes which were not shared had lower generation probabilities than clonotypes that all four donors shared. Around 5.3% of naive CD4 clonotypes were shared across a handful of donors.

The chain uses TRBV5-1 and TRBJ1-5; D unresolved. The sequence came from a young man in good health. Some clones in this sample may be carry-over from other donors' samples. The source material was naive CD4+ T cells from PBMCs. Subset described: CD45RA+ positively selected. The CDR3 bases are TGCGCCAGCAGCTCGGACGGCCCCAATCAGCCCCAGCATTTT. It specifies CASSSDGPNQPQHF.